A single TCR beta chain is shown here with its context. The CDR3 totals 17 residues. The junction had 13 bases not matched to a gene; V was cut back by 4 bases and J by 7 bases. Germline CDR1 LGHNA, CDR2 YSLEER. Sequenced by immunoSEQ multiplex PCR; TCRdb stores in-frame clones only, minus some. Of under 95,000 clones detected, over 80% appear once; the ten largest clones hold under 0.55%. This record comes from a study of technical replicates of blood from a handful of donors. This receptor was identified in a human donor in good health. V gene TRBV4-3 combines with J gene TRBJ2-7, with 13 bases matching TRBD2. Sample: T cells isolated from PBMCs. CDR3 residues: CASSPTTGTSGNPEQYF. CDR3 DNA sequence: TGCGCCAGCAGCCCGACTACCGGGACTAGCGGGAACCCGGAGCAGTACTTC.